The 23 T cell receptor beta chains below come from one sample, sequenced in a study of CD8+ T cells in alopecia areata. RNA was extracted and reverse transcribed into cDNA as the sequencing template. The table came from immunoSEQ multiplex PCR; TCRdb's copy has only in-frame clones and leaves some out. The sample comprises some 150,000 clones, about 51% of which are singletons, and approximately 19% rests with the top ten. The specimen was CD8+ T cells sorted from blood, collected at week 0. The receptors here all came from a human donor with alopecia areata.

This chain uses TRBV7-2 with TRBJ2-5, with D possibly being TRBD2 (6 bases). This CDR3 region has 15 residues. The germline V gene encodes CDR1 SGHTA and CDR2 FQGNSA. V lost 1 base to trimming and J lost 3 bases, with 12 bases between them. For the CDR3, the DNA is TGTGCCAGCAGCTTAGGAGGGACTGTGAAAGAGACCCAGTACTTC. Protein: CASSLGGTVKETQYF.

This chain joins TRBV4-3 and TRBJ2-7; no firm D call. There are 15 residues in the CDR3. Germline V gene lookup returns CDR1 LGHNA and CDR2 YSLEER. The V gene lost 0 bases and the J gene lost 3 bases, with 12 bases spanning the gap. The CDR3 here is CASSQDRDAYYEQYF. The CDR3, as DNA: TGCGCCAGCAGCCAAGATCGCGATGCTTACTACGAGCAGTACTTC.

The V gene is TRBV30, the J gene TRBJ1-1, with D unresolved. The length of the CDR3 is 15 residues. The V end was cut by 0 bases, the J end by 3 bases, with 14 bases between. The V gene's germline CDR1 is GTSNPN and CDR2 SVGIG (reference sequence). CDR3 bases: TGTGCCTGGAGTGTACTAGTTCCGCGAGACACTGAAGCTTTCTTT. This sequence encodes CAWSVLVPRDTEAFF.

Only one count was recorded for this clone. CDR3 loop: CASSPAGQGNGYTF. The CDR3, as DNA: TGTGCCAGCAGCCCGGCGGGACAGGGGAACGGCTACACCTTC. This rearrangement joins TRBV11-2 to TRBJ1-2; 10 nucleotides line up with TRBD1. J was trimmed by 8 bases and V by 5 bases; bases with no gene match: 8. The CDR3 is 14 amino acids. The germline CDR1 and CDR2 sequences are SGHAT and FQNNGV.

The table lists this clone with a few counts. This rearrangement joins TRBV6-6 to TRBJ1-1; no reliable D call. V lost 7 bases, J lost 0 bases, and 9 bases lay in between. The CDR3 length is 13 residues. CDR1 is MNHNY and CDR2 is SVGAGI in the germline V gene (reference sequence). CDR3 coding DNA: TGTGCCAGCACCGTGTTCGTGAACACTGAAGCTTTCTTT. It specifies CASTVFVNTEAFF.

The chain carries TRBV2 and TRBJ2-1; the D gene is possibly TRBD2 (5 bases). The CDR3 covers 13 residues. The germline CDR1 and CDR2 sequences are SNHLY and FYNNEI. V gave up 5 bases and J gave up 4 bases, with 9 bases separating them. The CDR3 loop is CASSNGEYNEQFF. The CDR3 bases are TGTGCCAGCAGTAACGGGGAGTACAATGAGCAGTTCTTC.

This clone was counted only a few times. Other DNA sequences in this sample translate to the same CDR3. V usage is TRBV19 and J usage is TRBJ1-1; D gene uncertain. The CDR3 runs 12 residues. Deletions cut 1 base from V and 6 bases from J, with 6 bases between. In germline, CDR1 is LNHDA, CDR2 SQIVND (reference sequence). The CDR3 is CASSIGGSEAFF. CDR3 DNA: TGTGCCAGTAGTATAGGGGGTTCTGAAGCTTTCTTT.

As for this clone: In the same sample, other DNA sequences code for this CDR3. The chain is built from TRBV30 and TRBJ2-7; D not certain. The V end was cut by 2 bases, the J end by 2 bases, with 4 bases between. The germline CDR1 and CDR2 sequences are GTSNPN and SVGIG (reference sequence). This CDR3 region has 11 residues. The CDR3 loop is CAWSSTYEQYF. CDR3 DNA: TGTGCCTGGAGTTCCACCTACGAGCAGTACTTC.

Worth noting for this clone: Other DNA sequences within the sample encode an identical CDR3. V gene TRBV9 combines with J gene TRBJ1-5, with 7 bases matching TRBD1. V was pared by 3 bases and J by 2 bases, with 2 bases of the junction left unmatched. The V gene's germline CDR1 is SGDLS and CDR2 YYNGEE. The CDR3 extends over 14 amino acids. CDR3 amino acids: CASSAGTGNQPQHF. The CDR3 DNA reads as TGTGCCAGCAGCGCTGGGACAGGCAATCAGCCCCAGCATTTT.

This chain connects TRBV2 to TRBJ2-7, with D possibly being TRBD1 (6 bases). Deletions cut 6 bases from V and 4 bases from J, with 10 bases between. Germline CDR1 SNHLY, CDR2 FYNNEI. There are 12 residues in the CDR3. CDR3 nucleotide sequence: TGTGCCAGCAGACCGACAGGATACGAGCAGTACTTC. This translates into CASRPTGYEQYF.

DNA of the CDR3: TGTGCCAGCAGAGAGGGACCGACCTACGAGCAGTACTTC. It specifies CASREGPTYEQYF. This rearrangement joins TRBV6-5 to TRBJ2-7, with D possibly being TRBD1 or TRBD2 (5 bases each). Germline CDR1 and CDR2: MNHEY and SVGAGI. V lost 6 bases and J lost 2, with 11 bases in between. There are 13 residues in the CDR3.

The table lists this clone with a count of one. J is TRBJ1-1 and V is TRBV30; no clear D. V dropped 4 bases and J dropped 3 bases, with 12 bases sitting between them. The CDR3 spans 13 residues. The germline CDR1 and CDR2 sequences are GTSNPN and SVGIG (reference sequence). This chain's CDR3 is CAWTSSWDTEAFF. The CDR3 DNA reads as TGTGCCTGGACTAGCAGTTGGGACACTGAAGCTTTCTTT.

The CDR3 DNA reads as TGTGCCAGCAGCTTCCCTGATAGCAATCAGCCCCAGCATTTT. Protein product: CASSFPDSNQPQHF. This sequence joins TRBV7-8 and TRBJ1-5; D call uncertain. Germline CDR1 and CDR2: SGHVS and FQNEAQ. The CDR3 runs to 14 residues. Trimming cost V 3 bases and J 0 bases, with 6 bases left between them.

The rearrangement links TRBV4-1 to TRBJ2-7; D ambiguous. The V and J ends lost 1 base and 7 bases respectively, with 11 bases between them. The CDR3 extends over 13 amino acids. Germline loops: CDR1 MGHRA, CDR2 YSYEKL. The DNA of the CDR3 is TGCGCCAGCAGCCAAGTGGACCCCAGGGAGCAGTACTTC. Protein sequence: CASSQVDPREQYF.

Here the CDR3 reads CASSLETGADTQYF. The CDR3 DNA sequence: TGTGCCAGCAGTTTAGAGACAGGGGCAGATACGCAGTATTTT. The J gene is TRBJ2-3, the V gene TRBV28; 8 nucleotides agree with TRBD1. Germline CDR1 is MDHEN and CDR2 is SYDVKM. The CDR3 is made up of 14 amino acids. V was clipped by 2 bases and J by 4 bases; unmatched bases: 2.

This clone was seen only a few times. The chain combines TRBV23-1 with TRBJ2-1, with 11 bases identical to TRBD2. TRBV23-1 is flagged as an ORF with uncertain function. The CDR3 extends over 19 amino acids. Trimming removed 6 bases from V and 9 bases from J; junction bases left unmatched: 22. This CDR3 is CASSRTPPGTSGSGGEQFF. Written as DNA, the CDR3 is TGCGCCAGCAGCCGCACACCCCCAGGGACTAGCGGATCCGGGGGTGAGCAGTTCTTC.

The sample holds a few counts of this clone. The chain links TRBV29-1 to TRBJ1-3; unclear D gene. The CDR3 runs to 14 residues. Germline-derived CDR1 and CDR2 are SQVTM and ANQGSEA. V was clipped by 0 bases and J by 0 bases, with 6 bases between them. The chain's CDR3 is CSVEDGSSGNTIYF. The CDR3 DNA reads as TGCAGCGTTGAAGATGGTAGCTCTGGAAACACCATATATTTT.

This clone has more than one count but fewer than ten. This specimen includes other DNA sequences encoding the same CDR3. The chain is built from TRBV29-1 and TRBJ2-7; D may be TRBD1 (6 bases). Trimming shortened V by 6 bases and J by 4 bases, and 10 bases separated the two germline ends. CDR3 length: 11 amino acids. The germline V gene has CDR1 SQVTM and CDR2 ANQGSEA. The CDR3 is CSVSGQYEQYF. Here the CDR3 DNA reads TGCAGCGTCTCTGGACAGTACGAGCAGTACTTC.

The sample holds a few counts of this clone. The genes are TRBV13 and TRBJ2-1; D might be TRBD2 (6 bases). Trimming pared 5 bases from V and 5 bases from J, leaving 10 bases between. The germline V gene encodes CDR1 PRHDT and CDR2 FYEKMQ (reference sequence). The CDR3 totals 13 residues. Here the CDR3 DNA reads TGTGCCAGCAGCCAGCGGGCGGACAATGAGCAGTTCTTC. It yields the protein CASSQRADNEQFF.

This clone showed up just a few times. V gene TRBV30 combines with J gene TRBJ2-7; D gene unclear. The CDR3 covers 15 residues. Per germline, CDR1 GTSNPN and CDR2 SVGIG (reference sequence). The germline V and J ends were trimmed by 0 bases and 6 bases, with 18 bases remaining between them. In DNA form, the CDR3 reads TGTGCCTGGAGTGTGGAGAGCCCCCCTGCTTCCGAGCAGTACTTC. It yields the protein CAWSVESPPASEQYF. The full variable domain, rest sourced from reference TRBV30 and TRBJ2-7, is SQTIHQWPATLVQPVGSPLSLECTVEGTSNPNLYWYRQAAGRGLQLLFYSVGIGQISSEVPQNLSASRPQDRQFILSSKKLLLSDSGFYLCAWSVESPPASEQYFGPGTRLTVT.

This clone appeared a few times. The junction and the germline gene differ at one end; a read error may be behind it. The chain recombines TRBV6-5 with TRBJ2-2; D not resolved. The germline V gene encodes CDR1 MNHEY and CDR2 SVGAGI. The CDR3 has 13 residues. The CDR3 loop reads CASSYSNTGELFF. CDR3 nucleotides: TGTGCCAGCAGTTACTCGAATACCGGGGAGCTGTTTTTT.

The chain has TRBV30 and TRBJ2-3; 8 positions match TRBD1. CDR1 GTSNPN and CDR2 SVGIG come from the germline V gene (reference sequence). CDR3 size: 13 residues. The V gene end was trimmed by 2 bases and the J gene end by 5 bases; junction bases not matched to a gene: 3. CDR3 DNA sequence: TGTGCCTGGAGTATGGGACAGGAAGATACGCAGTATTTT. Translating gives CAWSMGQEDTQYF.

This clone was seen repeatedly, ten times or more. This CDR3 is CASSLEPTGGQPQHF. CDR3 nucleotides: TGTGCCAGCAGCTTAGAGCCGACAGGTGGGCAGCCCCAGCATTTT. The gene calls are TRBV7-2 and TRBJ1-5, with D possibly matching TRBD1 (6 bases). Germline V CDR1 and CDR2: SGHTA, FQGNSA. The CDR3 is 15 amino acids. With 1 base removed from V and 7 bases from J, the gap between germline ends came to 14 bases.